This is a list of T cell receptor beta chains from one sample in a study of shared clonotypes between healthy human individuals. The repertoire was sequenced with immunoSEQ multiplex PCR; TCRdb's copy has only in-frame clones and lacks some. The sample holds fewer than 850,000 clones; 55% to 75% are singletons and the top ten take roughly 1.8%. Sequencing used memory CD4+ T cells sorted from blood. The receptor set was obtained from a woman in her twenties or thirties in good health. CDR3s include the opening cysteine and the closing phenylalanine or tryptophan. The D gene is left open where the match is weak.

CDR3 | J | D | V
CASSNSRGGDSFNEQFF | TRBJ2-1 | NA | TRBV19
CASSLLAGVDNEQFF | TRBJ2-1 | TRBD2 | TRBV5-1
CASSLVSGAESEAFF | TRBJ1-1 | NA | TRBV7-2
CASSWVGDTQYF | TRBJ2-3 | NA | TRBV5-5
CSGRLGDLKTEAFF | TRBJ1-1 | NA | TRBV29-1
CASSLGGTSNEQFF | TRBJ2-1 | TRBD2 | TRBV5-1
CASRLPGAETQYF | TRBJ2-5 | NA | TRBV6-5
CASEWRGNTGELFF | TRBJ2-2 | NA | TRBV19
CASSLSRTRDSYEQYF | TRBJ2-7 | TRBD2 | TRBV28
CASSPSRPPYEQYF | TRBJ2-7 | NA | TRBV6-1
CASSPPSLTGTEAFF | TRBJ1-1 | NA | TRBV7-9
CASSSDRTREQYF | TRBJ2-7 | NA | TRBV6-5
CAWSEGTGWYEQYF | NA | TRBD1 | TRBV30
CASSNGVTQETQYF | TRBJ2-5 | NA | TRBV5-1
CASSRTETNYGYTF | TRBJ1-2 | NA | TRBV6-5
CASSVTVGQPQHF | TRBJ1-5 | NA | TRBV7-7
CASRVDRGTDTQYF | TRBJ2-3 | TRBD1 | TRBV27
CASSFIRNTEAFF | TRBJ1-1 | NA | TRBV28
CASSLDDGYEQYF | TRBJ2-7 | NA | TRBV11-1
CASSSSGQGLSYEQYF | TRBJ2-7 | TRBD1 | TRBV6-6
CASRDGRQRTKSEQFF | TRBJ2-1 | NA | TRBV12-2
CASSTQVSYEQYF | TRBJ2-7 | NA | TRBV7-2
CAWSVLAGVKSPLHF | TRBJ1-6 | NA | TRBV30
CASSFGTSGFGDTQYF | TRBJ2-3 | TRBD2 | TRBV5-1
CASSLDRGLAGTGELFF | TRBJ2-2 | TRBD2 | TRBV11-2
CASSHGTGNNSPLHF | TRBJ1-6 | TRBD1 | TRBV4-1
CASSLVGGPYQPQHF | TRBJ1-5 | NA | TRBV28
CASSGTRHEQFF | TRBJ2-1 | NA | TRBV9
CASSLGRGRDNTGELFF | TRBJ2-2 | TRBD2 | TRBV11-2
CASSERQAGELFF | TRBJ2-2 | NA | TRBV2
CAISVEGNQPQHF | TRBJ1-5 | NA | TRBV10-3
CASSLEGITEAFF | TRBJ1-1 | NA | TRBV5-1
CASSITSGRTNEQFF | TRBJ2-1 | TRBD2 | TRBV19
CASSPGRFEQYF | TRBJ2-7 | NA | TRBV18
CASSPDVPKQYF | TRBJ2-7 | NA | TRBV18
CASSPRRNQPQHF | TRBJ1-5 | NA | TRBV18
CASSTSGRIYTGELFF | TRBJ2-2 | TRBD2 | TRBV11-2
CASSLLSSGPSSYNEQFF | TRBJ2-1 | TRBD2 | TRBV7-2
CAWASGGNQPQHF | TRBJ1-5 | NA | TRBV30
CASSLVTLAKNIQYF | TRBJ2-4 | NA | TRBV7-2
CASSRTSGSAYEQYF | TRBJ2-7 | TRBD2 | TRBV5-4
CASSPVAGQETQYF | TRBJ2-5 | NA | TRBV18
CSVESGANVLTF | TRBJ2-6 | NA | TRBV29-1
CSATDGGAFF | TRBJ1-1 | NA | TRBV29-1
CAGGGPRVFPYEQYF | TRBJ2-7 | NA | TRBV23-1
CASRGGGMGEQYF | TRBJ2-7 | NA | TRBV28
CASSQFDSGVASDYEQYF | TRBJ2-7 | NA | TRBV23-1
CASHKGGVNGEAFF | TRBJ1-1 | NA | TRBV28